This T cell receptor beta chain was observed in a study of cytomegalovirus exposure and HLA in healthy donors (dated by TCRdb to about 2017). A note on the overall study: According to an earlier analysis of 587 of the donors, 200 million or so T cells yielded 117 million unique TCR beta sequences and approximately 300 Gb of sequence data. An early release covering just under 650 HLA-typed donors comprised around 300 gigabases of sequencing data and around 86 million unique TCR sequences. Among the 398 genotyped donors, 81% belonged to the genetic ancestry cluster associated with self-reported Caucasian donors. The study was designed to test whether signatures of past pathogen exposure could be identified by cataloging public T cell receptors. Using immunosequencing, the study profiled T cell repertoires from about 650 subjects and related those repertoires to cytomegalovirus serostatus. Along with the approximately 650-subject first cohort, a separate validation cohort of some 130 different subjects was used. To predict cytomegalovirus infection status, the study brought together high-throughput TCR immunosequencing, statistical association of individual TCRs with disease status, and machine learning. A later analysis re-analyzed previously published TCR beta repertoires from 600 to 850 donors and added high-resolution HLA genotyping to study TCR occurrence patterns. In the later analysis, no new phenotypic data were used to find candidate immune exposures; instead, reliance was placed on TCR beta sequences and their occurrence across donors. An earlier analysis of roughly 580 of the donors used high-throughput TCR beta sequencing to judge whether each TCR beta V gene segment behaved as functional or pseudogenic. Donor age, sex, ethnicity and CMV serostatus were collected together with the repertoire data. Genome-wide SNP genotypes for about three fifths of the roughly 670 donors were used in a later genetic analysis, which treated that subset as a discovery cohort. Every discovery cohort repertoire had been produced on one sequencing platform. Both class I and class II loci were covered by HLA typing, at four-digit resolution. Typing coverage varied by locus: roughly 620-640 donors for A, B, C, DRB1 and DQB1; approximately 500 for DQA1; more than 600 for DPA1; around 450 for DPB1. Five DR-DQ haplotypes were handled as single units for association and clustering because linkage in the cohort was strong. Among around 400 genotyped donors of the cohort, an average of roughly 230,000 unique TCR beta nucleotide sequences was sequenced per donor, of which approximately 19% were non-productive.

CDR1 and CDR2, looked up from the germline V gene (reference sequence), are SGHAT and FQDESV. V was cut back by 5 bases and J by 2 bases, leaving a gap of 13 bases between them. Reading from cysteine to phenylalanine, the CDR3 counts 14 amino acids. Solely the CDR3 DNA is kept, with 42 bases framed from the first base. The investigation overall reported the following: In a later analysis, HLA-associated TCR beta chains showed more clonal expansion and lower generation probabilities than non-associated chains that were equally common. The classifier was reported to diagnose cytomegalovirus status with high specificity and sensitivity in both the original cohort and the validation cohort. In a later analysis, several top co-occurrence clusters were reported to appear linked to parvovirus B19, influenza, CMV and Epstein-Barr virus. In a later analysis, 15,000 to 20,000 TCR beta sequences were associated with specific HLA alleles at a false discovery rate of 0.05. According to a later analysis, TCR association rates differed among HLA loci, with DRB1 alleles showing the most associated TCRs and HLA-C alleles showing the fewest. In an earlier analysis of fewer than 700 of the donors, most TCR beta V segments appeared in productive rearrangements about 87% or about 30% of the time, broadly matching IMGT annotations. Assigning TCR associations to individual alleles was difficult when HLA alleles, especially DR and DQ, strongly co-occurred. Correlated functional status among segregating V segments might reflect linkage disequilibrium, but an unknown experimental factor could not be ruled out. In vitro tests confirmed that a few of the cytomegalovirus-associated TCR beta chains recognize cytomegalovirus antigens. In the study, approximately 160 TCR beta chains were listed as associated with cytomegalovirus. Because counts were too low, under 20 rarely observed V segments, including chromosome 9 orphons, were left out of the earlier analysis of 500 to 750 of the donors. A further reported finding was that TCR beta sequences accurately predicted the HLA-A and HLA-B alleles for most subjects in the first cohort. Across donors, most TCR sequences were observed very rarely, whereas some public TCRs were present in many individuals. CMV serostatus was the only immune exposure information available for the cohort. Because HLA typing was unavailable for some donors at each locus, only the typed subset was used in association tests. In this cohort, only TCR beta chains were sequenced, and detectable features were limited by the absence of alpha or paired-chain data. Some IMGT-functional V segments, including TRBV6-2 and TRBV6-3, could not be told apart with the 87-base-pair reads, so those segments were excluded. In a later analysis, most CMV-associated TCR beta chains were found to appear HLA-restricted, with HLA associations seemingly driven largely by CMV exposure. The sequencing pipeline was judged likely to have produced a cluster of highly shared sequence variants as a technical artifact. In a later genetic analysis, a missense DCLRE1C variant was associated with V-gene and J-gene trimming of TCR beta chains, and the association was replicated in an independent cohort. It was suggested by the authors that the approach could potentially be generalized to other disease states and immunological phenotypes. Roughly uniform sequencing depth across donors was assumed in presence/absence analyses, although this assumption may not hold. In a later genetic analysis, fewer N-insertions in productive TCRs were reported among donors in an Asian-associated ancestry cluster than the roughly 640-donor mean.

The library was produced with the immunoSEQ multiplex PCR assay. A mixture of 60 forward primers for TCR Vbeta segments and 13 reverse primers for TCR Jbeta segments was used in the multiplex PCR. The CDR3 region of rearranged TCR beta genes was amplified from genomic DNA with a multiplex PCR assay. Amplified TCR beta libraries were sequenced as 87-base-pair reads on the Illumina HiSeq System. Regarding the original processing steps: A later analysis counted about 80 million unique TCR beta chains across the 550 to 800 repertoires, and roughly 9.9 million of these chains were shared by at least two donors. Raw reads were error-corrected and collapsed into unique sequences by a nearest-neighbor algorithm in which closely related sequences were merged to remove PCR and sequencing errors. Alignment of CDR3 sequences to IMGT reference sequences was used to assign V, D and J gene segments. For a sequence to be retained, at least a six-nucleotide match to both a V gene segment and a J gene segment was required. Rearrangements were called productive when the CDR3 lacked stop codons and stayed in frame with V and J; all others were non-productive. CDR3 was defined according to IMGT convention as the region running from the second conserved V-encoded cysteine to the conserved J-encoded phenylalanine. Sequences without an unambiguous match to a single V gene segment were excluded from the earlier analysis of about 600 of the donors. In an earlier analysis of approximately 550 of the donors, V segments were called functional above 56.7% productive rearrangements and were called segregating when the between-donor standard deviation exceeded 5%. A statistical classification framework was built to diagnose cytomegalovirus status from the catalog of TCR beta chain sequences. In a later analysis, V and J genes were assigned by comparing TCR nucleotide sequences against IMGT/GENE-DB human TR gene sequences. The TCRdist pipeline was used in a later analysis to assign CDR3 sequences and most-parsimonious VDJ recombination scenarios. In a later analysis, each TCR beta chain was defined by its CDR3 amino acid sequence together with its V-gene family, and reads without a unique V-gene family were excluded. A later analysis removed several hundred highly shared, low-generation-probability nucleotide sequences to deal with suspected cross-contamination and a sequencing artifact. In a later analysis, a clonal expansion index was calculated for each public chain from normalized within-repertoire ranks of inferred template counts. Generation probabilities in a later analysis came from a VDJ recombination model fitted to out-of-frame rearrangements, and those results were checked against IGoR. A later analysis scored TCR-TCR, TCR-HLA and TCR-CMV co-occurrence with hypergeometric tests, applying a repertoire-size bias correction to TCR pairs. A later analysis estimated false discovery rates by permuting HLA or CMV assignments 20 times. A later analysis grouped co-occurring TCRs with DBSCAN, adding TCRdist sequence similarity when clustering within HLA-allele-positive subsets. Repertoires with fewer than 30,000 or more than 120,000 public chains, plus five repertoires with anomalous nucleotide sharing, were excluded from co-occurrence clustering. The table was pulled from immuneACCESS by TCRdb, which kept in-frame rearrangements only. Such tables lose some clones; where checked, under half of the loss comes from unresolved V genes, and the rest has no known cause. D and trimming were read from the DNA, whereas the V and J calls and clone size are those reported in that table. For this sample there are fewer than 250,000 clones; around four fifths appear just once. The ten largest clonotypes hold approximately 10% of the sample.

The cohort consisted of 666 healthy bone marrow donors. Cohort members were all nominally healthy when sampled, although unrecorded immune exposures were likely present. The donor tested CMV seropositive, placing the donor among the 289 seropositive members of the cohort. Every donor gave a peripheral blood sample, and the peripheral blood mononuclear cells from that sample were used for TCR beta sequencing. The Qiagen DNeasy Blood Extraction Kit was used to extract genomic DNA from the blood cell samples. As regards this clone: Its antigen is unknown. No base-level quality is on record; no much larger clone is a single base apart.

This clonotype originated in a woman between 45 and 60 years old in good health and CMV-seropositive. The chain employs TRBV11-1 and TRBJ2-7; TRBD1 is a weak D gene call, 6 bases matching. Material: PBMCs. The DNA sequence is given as TGTGCCAGCAGCCCTCAGACAGGAACCTACGAGCAGTACTTC. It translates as CASSPQTGTYEQYF.